A selection of T cell receptor beta chains follows, all from one sample in a study of beta chain features in type 1 diabetes. The repertoire was sequenced with immunoSEQ multiplex PCR; TCRdb's copy has only in-frame clones and lacks some. This repertoire shows about 320,000 clones, 12% to 15% found once; its top ten account for more than 6.5%. The sequenced sample consisted of central memory CD4+ T cells from blood. These receptors were obtained from a man aged 25-40 years in good health. Both conserved end residues are part of each CDR3. The D gene is left open where the match is weak.

J	D	V	CDR3
TRBJ1-1	TRBD1	TRBV6-5	CASSYSSTGVRTEAFF
TRBJ2-3	TRBD1	TRBV5-4	CASSPRTGATDTQYF
TRBJ2-3	TRBD1	TRBV6-1	CASTRTGDPTDTQYF
TRBJ1-2	NA	TRBV29-1	CSGGQLTNYGYTF
TRBJ2-1	NA	TRBV20-1	CSASQTNEQFF
TRBJ1-6	NA	TRBV5-1	CASSLDSGSPLHF
TRBJ2-1	NA	TRBV5-6	CASSLSASYNEQFF
TRBJ2-1	TRBD2	TRBV6-5	CASSYLGRGYEQFF
TRBJ1-3	NA	TRBV4-2	CASRLNGNSGNTIYF
TRBJ2-3	NA	TRBV6-5	CASSPSGSVVTQYF
TRBJ2-3	NA	TRBV11-2	CASSLDQLGGTQYF
TRBJ1-1	NA	TRBV10-3	CAISEGLGTEAFF
TRBJ1-2	NA	TRBV9	CASRGAGAGYTF
TRBJ1-1	TRBD1	TRBV5-1	CASSPRTGVMNTEAFF
TRBJ1-2	TRBD1	TRBV2	CASSVGRTGYPF
TRBJ2-5	NA	TRBV7-7	CASSVWASSAETQYF
TRBJ2-3	NA	TRBV23-1	CASSQLGAGILGDTQYF
TRBJ2-7	NA	TRBV10-1	CASQGNTYEQYF
TRBJ2-3	NA	TRBV25-1	CASSPNPLTDTQYF
TRBJ1-1	NA	TRBV5-1	CASSLMIGNTEAFF
TRBJ2-1	NA	TRBV5-5	CASSPPGGRIWEQFF
TRBJ2-4	NA	TRBV30	CAWSMLAGPTGGNIQYF
TRBJ1-1	NA	TRBV30	CAWSVPPYTEAFF
TRBJ2-7	NA	TRBV7-6	CASSLSGITYEQYF